What follows is one T cell receptor (beta chain) and its context. This sample is part of a study of T-cell reconstitution after alpha-beta-depleted transplantation in children. Germline CDR1 SGHVS, CDR2 FNYEAQ. This CDR3 spans 14 amino acids. The trim removed 0 bases at V and 1 base at J, leaving 0 bases unmatched. TCRbeta library construction was performed incorporating unique molecular identifiers. TCRdb analysed the PCR reads with MiXCR anew, one entry per CDR3 protein. The profile covers about 500,000 distinct CDR3 sequences, with about 30% appearing a single time and 2% to 2.5% taken by the ten largest.

The source of this sequence is a human donor who donated a stem cell graft to a child with aplastic anemia. The material sequenced was PBMCs from the stem cell graft donor, taken from the stem cell graft. The chain recombines TRBV7-6 with TRBJ2-7; 7 nucleotides line up with TRBD1. The CDR3 DNA reads TGTGCCAGCAGCTTAGCGACAGGGTCCTACGAGCAGTACTTC. Translation gives CASSLATGSYEQYF.